Listed below are T cell receptor beta chains from one sample, sequenced in a study of blood T cell repertoires in COVID-19. Libraries were prepared by immunoSEQ multiplex PCR; TCRdb keeps only in-frame clonotypes and omits some of them. In the table there are roughly 150,000 clones, 75% to 90% of which are singletons. Sequencing used peripheral blood. The receptors derive from a man between 18 and 35 years old with COVID-19, enrolled during active disease. Each CDR3 is given with its conserved first and last residue. Each record gives: J gene, D gene, V gene, clone size, CDR3 protein, CDR3 DNA. D genes are given only for firm matches. Clone size, where shown, is once, few, many, or a class for clones that have expanded.

>TRBJ2-5|TRBD2|TRBV28|NA
CASRAGGQETQYF
TGTGCCAGCAGGGCGGGAGGACAAGAGACCCAGTACTTC
>TRBJ2-2|NA|TRBV30|NA
CAWSVARNTGELFF
TGTGCCTGGAGTGTAGCGCGGAACACCGGGGAGCTGTTTTTT
>TRBJ2-2|TRBD2|TRBV24-1|NA
CATSDGLERGNTGELFF
TGTGCCACCAGTGATGGACTAGAACGTGGGAACACCGGGGAGCTGTTTTTT
>TRBJ1-1|NA|TRBV5-5|NA
CASSLEEGWLNTEAFF
TGTGCCAGCAGCTTGGAGGAGGGGTGGTTAAACACTGAAGCTTTCTTT
>TRBJ2-7|TRBD1|TRBV7-9|NA
CAAEGTGVGEQYF
TGTGCCGCAGAGGGGACAGGGGTAGGCGAGCAGTACTTC
>TRBJ2-2|NA|TRBV29-1|few
CSVPTRVGSGELFF
TGCAGCGTTCCAACTAGGGTCGGGTCCGGGGAGCTGTTTTTT
>TRBJ1-1|NA|TRBV4-1|NA
CASSQGQGSAEAFF
TGCGCCAGCAGCCAGGGGCAGGGATCGGCTGAAGCTTTCTTT
>TRBJ2-1|NA|TRBV11-2|NA
CASSTGLPYNEQFF
TGTGCCAGCAGCACTGGACTACCTTACAATGAGCAGTTCTTC
>TRBJ2-1|TRBD2|TRBV7-6|NA
CASSSREGTRNNEQFF
TGTGCCAGCAGCTCCCGGGAGGGGACTCGCAATAATGAGCAGTTCTTC
>TRBJ2-2|NA|TRBV27|NA
CASSLGSGIGELFF
TGTGCCAGCAGTTTGGGGTCGGGGATCGGGGAGCTGTTTTTT
>TRBJ2-5|TRBD2|TRBV7-2|once
CASSPLTRSSGRALETQYF
TGTGCCAGCAGCCCCTTGACTCGGAGCAGCGGGAGGGCCTTAGAGACCCAGTACTTC
>TRBJ2-2|NA|TRBV19|NA
CASSRGTPTNTGELFF
TGTGCCAGTAGTAGAGGGACTCCCACCAACACCGGGGAGCTGTTTTTT
>TRBJ2-1|NA|TRBV7-3|NA
CASSSGQLEARVYNEQFF
TGTGCCAGCAGCAGTGGACAGCTAGAGGCTCGTGTCTACAATGAGCAGTTCTTC
>TRBJ1-1|NA|TRBV3-1/TRBV3-2|NA
CASSQQKNTEAFF
TGTGCCAGCAGCCAACAGAAGAACACTGAAGCTTTCTTT
>TRBJ2-7|TRBD1|TRBV25-1|NA
CASSDPPTGFEQYF
TGTGCCAGCAGTGATCCCCCGACAGGGTTCGAGCAGTACTTC
>TRBJ2-3|NA|TRBV21-1|once
CASSKLLHTDTQYF
TGTGCCAGCAGCAAACTACTCCATACAGATACGCAGTATTTT
>TRBJ1-4|TRBD1|TRBV7-2|few
CASSRGQGRVREKLFF
TGTGCCAGCAGCCGCGGACAGGGCCGCGTCAGGGAAAAACTGTTTTTT
>TRBJ2-5|NA|TRBV30|NA
CASVGTGEGSETQYF
TGTGCCTCAGTCGGGACGGGGGAAGGGTCAGAGACCCAGTACTTC
>TRBJ2-7|NA|TRBV7-4|NA
CASSLEVNPRSHYEQYF
TGTGCCAGCAGCTTAGAGGTCAACCCTAGGAGCCACTACGAGCAGTACTTC
>TRBJ2-6|NA|TRBV9|NA
CASSGAYTSYSGANVLTF
TGTGCCAGCAGCGGGGCCTATACTAGTTACTCTGGGGCCAACGTCCTGACTTTC
>TRBJ1-2|TRBD1|TRBV5-1|NA
CASSLEGTGDLYGYTF
TGCGCCAGCAGCTTGGAAGGGACAGGGGACCTCTATGGCTACACCTTC
>TRBJ2-1|NA|TRBV11-3|NA
CASSGGAGSSYNEQFF
TGTGCCAGCAGCGGGGGGGCAGGGAGCTCCTACAATGAGCAGTTCTTC
>TRBJ2-3|NA|TRBV7-8|NA
CASSQMTGADTQYF
TGTGCCAGCAGCCAGATGACAGGCGCAGATACGCAGTATTTT
>TRBJ2-5|TRBD1|TRBV18|once
CASSPDRVRETQYF
TGTGCCAGCTCGCCCGACAGGGTGCGTGAGACCCAGTACTTC
>TRBJ2-7|NA|TRBV7-9|NA
CASSPRVHREIHYEQYF
TGTGCCAGCAGCCCTCGGGTCCACAGGGAAATACACTACGAGCAGTACTTC
>TRBJ2-7|TRBD1|TRBV20-1|NA
CSASSDRGRDEQYF
TGCAGTGCTAGTTCAGACAGGGGCCGGGACGAGCAGTACTTC
>TRBJ2-2|NA|TRBV24-1|NA
CATSEGAVDTGELFF
TGTGCCACCAGTGAGGGGGCCGTGGATACCGGGGAGCTGTTTTTT
>TRBJ2-7|TRBD1|TRBV5-1|NA
CASSLQPGQTNEQYF
TGCGCCAGCAGCCTGCAGCCGGGACAGACGAACGAGCAGTACTTC
>TRBJ2-7|TRBD2|TRBV9|once
CASSVGPGVTSVYEQYF
TGTGCCAGCAGCGTCGGCCCGGGGGTTACTAGCGTATACGAGCAGTACTTC
>TRBJ2-5|TRBD2|TRBV2|NA
CASRGLAGESFGSGETQYF
TGTGCCAGCAGGGGACTAGCGGGAGAAAGTTTTGGAAGTGGGGAGACCCAGTACTTC
>TRBJ2-7|TRBD1|TRBV19|NA
CASSTLTGGHEASYEQYF
TGTGCCAGTAGTACCTTGACAGGGGGGCATGAGGCCTCCTACGAGCAGTACTTC
>TRBJ2-1|TRBD2|TRBV11-2|NA
CASTFFRGLADEQFF
TGTGCCAGCACCTTTTTCAGGGGACTAGCCGATGAGCAGTTCTTC
>TRBJ2-2|TRBD2|TRBV6-2/TRBV6-3|NA
CASSGLAGELFF
TGTGCCAGCAGTGGACTAGCCGGGGAGCTGTTTTTT
>TRBJ1-2|NA|TRBV7-2|NA
CASSLAFRTPVHGYTF
TGTGCCAGCAGCTTAGCGTTCCGGACACCAGTCCATGGCTACACCTTC
>TRBJ2-5|TRBD1|TRBV5-4|NA
CASSPTGAPETQYF
TGTGCCAGCAGCCCAACAGGGGCCCCGGAGACCCAGTACTTC
>TRBJ2-1|NA|TRBV9|NA
CASSSQGLPYNEQFF
TGTGCCAGCAGCTCCCAGGGACTTCCCTACAATGAGCAGTTCTTC
>TRBJ2-1|NA|TRBV5-6|NA
CASSLGTAFNEQFF
TGTGCCAGCAGCTTGGGGACAGCATTCAATGAGCAGTTCTTC
>TRBJ2-7|NA|TRBV27|once
CASSLYPGYEQYF
TGTGCCAGCAGTTTATATCCGGGATACGAGCAGTACTTC
>TRBJ2-7|NA|TRBV18|few
CASSPNWDTYEQYF
TGTGCCAGCTCACCAAATTGGGACACCTACGAGCAGTACTTC
>TRBJ2-1|NA|TRBV5-4|NA
CASSLTGWHEQFF
TGTGCCAGCAGCTTAACAGGGTGGCATGAGCAGTTCTTC
>TRBJ1-1|TRBD1|TRBV5-1|NA
CASSLSGGTEAFF
TGCGCCAGCAGCTTGTCAGGGGGCACTGAAGCTTTCTTT